Below, 9 T cell receptor beta chains from the same sample are listed, as sequenced in a study of T cell responses to AZD1222 COVID-19 vaccine. TCRdb keeps only in-frame clones here, not all; method: immunoSEQ multiplex PCR. The data contain 95,000 to 150,000 clones, approximately 85% of them singletons. Sequencing used peripheral blood, obtained on day 0 of AZD1222 vaccination. The receptors shown here come from an adult in good health.

The rearrangement links TRBV19 to TRBJ1-5; weak D call: TRBD1 (5 bases). CDR1 is LNHDA and CDR2 is SQIVND in the germline V gene (reference sequence). V was pared by 3 bases and J by 6 bases, with 18 bases between. The CDR3 is 16 amino acids. CDR3 coding DNA: TGTGCCAGTAGTATTAAAAGTCAGGGTTTCCCTCAGCCCCAGCATTTT. Its translation: CASSIKSQGFPQPQHF.

The chain couples TRBV7-2 to TRBJ2-1; TRBD2 matches 8 bases. From germline, CDR1 is SGHTA and CDR2 FQGNSA. With V trimmed by 5 bases and J by 3 bases, 9 bases remained unmatched. CDR3 size: 16 residues. Here the CDR3 reads CASSTDLAGLYNEQFF. CDR3 coding DNA: TGTGCCAGCAGCACTGATCTAGCGGGCCTCTACAATGAGCAGTTCTTC.

About this clone: One end of the junction is discordant with germline, which a read error may explain. The V call is TRBV7-9, the J call TRBJ1-1, with D unclear. The CDR3 length is 14 residues. The germline V gene encodes CDR1 SEHNR and CDR2 FQNEAQ (reference sequence). The DNA of the CDR3 is TGTGCCAGCGGCTTGGGTCTGATAAACACTGAAGCTTTCTTT. It specifies CASGLGLINTEAFF.

Details on this clone: At one end, the junction sequence differs from germline, possibly due to a read error. V is TRBV7-7 and J is TRBJ2-5, with D maybe TRBD1 (5 bases). The CDR3 loop spans 15 amino acids. Germline V lookup: CDR1 SSHAT, CDR2 FNYEAQ (reference sequence). The CDR3 bases are TGTGCTAGCAGCTTAGGGGCGGCGGACCAAGAGACCCAGTACTTC. Translating it yields CASSLGAADQETQYF.

The rearrangement joins TRBV7-2 to TRBJ2-1, with TRBD1 matching over 8 bases. The J segment lost 6 bases and the V segment lost 6 bases, leaving 10 bases of the junction unmatched. The CDR3 sequence is 15 residues long. Germline loops: CDR1 SGHTA, CDR2 FQGNSA. The CDR3 spells CASSPDRGSGNEQFF. The CDR3 DNA sequence: TGTGCCAGCAGTCCCGACAGGGGCTCGGGCAATGAGCAGTTCTTC.

This clone was recorded once. The rearrangement joins TRBV3-1 (or the pseudogene TRBV3-2) to TRBJ1-4; D gene unclear. The CDR3 is made up of 16 amino acids. Germline V gives CDR1 LGHDT, CDR2 YNNKEL (reference sequence). V shed 0 bases and J shed 6 bases, with 14 bases lying between them. The CDR3 DNA follows: TGTGCCAGCAGCCAAGATGGAGGAGGTTATTATGAAAAACTGTTTTTT. Residues: CASSQDGGGYYEKLFF.

V gene TRBV12-3 or TRBV12-4 combines with J gene TRBJ2-5; D gene uncertain. V was pared by 5 bases and J by 5 bases, with 6 bases between. The CDR3 is 11 residues long. CDR3 in DNA: TGTGCCAGCAGTCTTCAGGAGACCCAGTACTTC. Protein product: CASSLQETQYF.

This chain links TRBV19 with TRBJ1-2, with D tentatively TRBD1 (6 bases). Trimming left V 7 bases short and J 8 bases short, with 26 bases between. CDR3 length: 16 residues. Germline V lookup: CDR1 LNHDA, CDR2 SQIVND (reference sequence). CDR3 DNA: TGTGCCAGTACCCCAACCCCCTGGGGGCAGGGTTCCGGCTACACCTTC. This gives the protein CASTPTPWGQGSGYTF.

This rearrangement joins TRBV5-1 to TRBJ2-1; the D call may be TRBD1 or TRBD2 (5 bases each). The CDR3 covers 16 residues. V lost 0 bases and J lost 3, with 13 bases in between. Germline CDR1 is SGHRS and CDR2 is YFSETQ. In DNA, the CDR3 is TGCGCCAGCAGCTTGGCCGAAGTGGGGGACTACAATGAGCAGTTCTTC. Translation: CASSLAEVGDYNEQFF.